This TCR beta chain was recorded in a study of cytomegalovirus exposure and HLA in healthy donors. Use of 60 Vbeta and 13 Jbeta primers characterized the PCR. The assay was immunoSEQ multiplex PCR, and TCRdb's table has in-frame clones only and misses some. Of about 62,000 clones in the sample, around 87% were seen once. Study results and caveats: One variant, a missense change in DCLRE1C, was linked in a later analysis to TCR beta V- and J-gene trimming. Data from an earlier analysis indicated that most TCR beta V segments were productive either about 87% or about 30% of the time. Among CMV-associated TCR beta chains, most appeared HLA-restricted in a later analysis.

A remark on this clone: Its specificity is not known.

Sequencing was carried out using PBMCs. The sequence was obtained from a man between 18 and 35 years old in good health and CMV-seronegative.

This CDR3 reads CASSLSRGRDYGYTF. CDR3 sequence (DNA): TGTGCCAGCAGTTTATCCAGGGGGCGCGACTATGGCTACACCTTC. The chain combines TRBV28 with TRBJ1-2; 8 bases match TRBD1. This CDR3 region has 15 residues. Looked up from germline, CDR1 is MDHEN and CDR2 is SYDVKM. Losses at the gene ends were 1 base for V and 3 bases for J; bases not matched to a gene: 4.